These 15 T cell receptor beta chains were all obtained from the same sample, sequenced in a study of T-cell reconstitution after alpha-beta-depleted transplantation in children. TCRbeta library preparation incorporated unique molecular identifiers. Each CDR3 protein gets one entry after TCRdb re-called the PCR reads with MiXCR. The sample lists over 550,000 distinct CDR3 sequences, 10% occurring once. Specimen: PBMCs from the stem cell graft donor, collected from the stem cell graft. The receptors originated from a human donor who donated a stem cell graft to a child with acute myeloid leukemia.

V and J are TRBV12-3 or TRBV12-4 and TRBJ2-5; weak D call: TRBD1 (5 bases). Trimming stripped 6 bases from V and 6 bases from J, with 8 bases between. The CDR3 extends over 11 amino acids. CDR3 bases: TGTGCCAGCAGCAGGGCACAGACCCAGTACTTC. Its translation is CASSRAQTQYF.

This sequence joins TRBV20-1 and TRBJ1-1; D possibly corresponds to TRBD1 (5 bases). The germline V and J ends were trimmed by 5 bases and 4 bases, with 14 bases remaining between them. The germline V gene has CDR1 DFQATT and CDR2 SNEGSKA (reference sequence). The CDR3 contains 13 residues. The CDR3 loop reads CSAQGGGGTEAFF. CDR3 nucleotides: TGCAGTGCTCAAGGTGGGGGGGGCACTGAAGCTTTCTTT.

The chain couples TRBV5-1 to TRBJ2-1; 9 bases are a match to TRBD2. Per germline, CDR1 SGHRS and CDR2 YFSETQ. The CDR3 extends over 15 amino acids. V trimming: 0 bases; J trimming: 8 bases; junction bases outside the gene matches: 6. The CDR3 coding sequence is TGCGCCAGCAGCTTGGGGGGGACTAGCATCCATGAGCAGTTCTTC. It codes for CASSLGGTSIHEQFF.

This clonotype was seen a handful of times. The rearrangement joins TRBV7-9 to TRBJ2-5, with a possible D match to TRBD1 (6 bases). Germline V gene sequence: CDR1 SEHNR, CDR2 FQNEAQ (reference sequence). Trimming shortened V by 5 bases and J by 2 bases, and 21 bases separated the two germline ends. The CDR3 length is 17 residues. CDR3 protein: CASSLPRGRSVQETQYF. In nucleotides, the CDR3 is TGTGCCAGCAGCCTCCCCAGGGGTCGTAGCGTTCAAGAGACCCAGTACTTC.

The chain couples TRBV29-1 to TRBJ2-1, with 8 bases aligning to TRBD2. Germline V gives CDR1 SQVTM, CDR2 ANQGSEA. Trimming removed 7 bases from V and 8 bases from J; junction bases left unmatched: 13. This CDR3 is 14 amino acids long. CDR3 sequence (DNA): TGCAGCGGGACACGGCTAGCGGGTGACGATGAGCAGTTCTTC. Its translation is CSGTRLAGDDEQFF.

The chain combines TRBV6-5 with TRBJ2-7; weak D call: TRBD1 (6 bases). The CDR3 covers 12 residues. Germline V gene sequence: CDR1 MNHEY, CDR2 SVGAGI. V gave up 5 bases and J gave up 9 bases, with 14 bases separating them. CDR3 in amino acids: CASSTVQGGQYF. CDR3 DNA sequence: TGTGCCAGCAGTACCGTACAGGGCGGGCAGTACTTC.

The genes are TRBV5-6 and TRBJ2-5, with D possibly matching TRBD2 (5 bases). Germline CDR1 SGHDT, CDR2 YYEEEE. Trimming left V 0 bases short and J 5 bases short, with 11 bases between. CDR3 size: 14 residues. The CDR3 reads CASSLVPGMETQYF. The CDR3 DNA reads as TGTGCCAGCAGCTTGGTTCCGGGAATGGAGACCCAGTACTTC.

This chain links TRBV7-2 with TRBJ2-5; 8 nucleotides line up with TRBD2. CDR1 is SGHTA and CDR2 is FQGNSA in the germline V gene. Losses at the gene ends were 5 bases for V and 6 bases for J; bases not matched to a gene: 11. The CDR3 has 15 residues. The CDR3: CASSPFSGEGQTQYF. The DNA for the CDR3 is TGTGCCAGCAGCCCATTTAGCGGGGAAGGGCAGACCCAGTACTTC.

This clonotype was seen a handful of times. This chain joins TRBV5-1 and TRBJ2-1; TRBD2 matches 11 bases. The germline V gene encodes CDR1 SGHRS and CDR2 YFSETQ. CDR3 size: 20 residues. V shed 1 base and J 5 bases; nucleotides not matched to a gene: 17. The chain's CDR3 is CASSLFGSSGSGRADNEQFF. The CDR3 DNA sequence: TGCGCCAGCAGCTTGTTCGGTTCTAGTGGTAGCGGGAGGGCCGACAATGAGCAGTTCTTC.

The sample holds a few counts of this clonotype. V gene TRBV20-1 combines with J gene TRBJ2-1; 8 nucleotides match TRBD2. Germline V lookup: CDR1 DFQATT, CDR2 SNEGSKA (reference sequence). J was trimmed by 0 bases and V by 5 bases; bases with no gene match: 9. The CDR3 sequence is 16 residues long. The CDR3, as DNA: TGCAGTGCTTATTACCTAAGCGGGAGCTCCTACAATGAGCAGTTCTTC. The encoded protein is CSAYYLSGSSYNEQFF.

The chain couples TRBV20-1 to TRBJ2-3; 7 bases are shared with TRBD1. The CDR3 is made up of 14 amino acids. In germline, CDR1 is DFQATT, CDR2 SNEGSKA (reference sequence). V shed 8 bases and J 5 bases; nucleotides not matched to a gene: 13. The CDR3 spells CSPSHAGGGDTQYF. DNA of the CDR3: TGCAGTCCGTCCCACGCAGGGGGTGGAGATACGCAGTATTTT.

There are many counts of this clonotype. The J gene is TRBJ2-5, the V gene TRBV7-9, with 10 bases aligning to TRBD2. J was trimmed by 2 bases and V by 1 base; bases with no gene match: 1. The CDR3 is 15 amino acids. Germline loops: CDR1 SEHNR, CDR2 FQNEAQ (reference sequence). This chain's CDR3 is CASSLGTSGQETQYF. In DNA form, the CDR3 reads TGTGCCAGCAGCTTAGGGACTAGCGGTCAAGAGACCCAGTACTTC.

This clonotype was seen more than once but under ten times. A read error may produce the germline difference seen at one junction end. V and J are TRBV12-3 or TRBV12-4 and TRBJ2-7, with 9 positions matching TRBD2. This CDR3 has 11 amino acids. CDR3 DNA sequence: TGTGCCAGCAGCTCCGGGACTAGCCTGAACTTC. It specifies CASSSGTSLNF.

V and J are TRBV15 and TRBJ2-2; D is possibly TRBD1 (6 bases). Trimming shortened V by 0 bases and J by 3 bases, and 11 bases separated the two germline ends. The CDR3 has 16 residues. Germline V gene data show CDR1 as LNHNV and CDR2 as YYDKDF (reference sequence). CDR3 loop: CATSRDRQGYTGELFF. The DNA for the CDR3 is TGTGCCACCAGCAGAGATCGCCAGGGGTACACCGGGGAGCTGTTTTTT.

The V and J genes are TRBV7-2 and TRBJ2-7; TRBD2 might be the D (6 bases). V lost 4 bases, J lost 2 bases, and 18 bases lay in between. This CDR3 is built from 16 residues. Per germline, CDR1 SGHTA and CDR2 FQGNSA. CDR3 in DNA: TGTGCCAGCAGCTCTCCGGGACTCCCTTCCCCCTACGAGCAGTACTTC. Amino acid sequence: CASSSPGLPSPYEQYF.